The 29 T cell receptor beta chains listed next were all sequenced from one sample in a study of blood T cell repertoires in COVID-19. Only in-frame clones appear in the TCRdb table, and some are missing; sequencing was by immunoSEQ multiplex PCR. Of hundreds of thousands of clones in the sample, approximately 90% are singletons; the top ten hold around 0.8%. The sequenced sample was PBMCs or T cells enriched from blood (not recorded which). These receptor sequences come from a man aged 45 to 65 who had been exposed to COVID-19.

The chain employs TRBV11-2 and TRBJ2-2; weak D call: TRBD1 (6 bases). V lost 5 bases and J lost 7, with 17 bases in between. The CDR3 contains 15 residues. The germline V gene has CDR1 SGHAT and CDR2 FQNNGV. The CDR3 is CASSLNTGSNGELFF. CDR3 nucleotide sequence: TGTGCCAGCAGCCTTAATACAGGGAGTAACGGGGAGCTGTTTTTT.

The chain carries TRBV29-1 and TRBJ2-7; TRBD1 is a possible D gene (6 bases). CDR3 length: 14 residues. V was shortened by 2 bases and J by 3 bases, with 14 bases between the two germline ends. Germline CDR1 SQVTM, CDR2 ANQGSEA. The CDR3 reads CSVENPGHRYEQYF. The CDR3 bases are TGCAGCGTTGAAAACCCGGGACACCGCTACGAGCAGTACTTC.

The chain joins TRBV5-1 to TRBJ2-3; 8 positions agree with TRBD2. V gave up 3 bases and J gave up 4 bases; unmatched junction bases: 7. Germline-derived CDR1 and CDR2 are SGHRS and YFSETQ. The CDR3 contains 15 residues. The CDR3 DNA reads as TGCGCCAGCAGCTCTGGACTAGCATTCTCAGATACGCAGTATTTT. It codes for CASSSGLAFSDTQYF.

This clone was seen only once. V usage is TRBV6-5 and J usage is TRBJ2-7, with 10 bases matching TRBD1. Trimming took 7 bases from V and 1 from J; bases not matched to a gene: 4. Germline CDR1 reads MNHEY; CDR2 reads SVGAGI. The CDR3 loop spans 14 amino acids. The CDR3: CASMPGQGSYEQYV. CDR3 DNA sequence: TGTGCCAGCATGCCGGGACAGGGGTCCTACGAGCAGTACGTC.

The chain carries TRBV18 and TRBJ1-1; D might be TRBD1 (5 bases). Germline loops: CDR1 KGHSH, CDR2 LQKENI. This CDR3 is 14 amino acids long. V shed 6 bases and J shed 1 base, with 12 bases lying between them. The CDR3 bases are TGTGCCAGCTCCCTTAACGGACAGAACACTGAAGCTTTCTTT. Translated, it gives CASSLNGQNTEAFF.

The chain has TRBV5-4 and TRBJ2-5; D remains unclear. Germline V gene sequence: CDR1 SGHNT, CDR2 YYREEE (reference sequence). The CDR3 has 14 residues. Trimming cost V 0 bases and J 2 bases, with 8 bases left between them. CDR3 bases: TGTGCCAGCAGCTTGGTAGCTCAGCAAGAGACCCAGTACTTC. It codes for CASSLVAQQETQYF. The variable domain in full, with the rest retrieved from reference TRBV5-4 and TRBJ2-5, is ETGVTQSPTHLIKTRGQQVTLRCSSQSGHNTVSWYQQALGQGPQFIFQYYREEENGRGNFPPRFSGLQFPNYSSELNVNALELDDSALYLCASSLVAQQETQYFGPGTRLLVL.

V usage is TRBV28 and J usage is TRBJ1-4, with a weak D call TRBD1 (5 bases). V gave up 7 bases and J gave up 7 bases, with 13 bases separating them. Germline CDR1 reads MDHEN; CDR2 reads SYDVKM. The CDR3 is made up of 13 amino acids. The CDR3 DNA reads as TGTGCCAGCATAAGGGGCTTGGGTGAAAAACTGTTTTTT. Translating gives CASIRGLGEKLFF. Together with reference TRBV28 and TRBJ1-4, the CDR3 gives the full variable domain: DVKVTQSSRYLVKRTGEKVFLECVQDMDHENMFWYRQDPGLGLRLIYFSYDVKMKEKGDIPEGYSVSREKKERFSLILESASTNQTSMYLCASIRGLGEKLFFGSGTQLSVL.

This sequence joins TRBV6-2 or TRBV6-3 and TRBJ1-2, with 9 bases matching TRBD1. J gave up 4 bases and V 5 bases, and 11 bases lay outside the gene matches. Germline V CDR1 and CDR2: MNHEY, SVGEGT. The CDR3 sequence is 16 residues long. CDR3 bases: TGTGCCAGCAGTACCGGGACAGGGTTGTCGAGCTATGGCTACACCTTC. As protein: CASSTGTGLSSYGYTF.

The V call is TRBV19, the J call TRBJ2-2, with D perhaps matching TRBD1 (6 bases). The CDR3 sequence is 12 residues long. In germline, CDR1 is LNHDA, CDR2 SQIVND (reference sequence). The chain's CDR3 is CAAGVWYGELFF. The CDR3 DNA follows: TGTGCTGCAGGGGTCTGGTACGGGGAGCTGTTTTTT.

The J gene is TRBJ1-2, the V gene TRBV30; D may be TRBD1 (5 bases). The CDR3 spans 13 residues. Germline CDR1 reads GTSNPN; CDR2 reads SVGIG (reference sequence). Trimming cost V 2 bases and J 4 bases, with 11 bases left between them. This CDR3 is CAWSNLGLYGYTF. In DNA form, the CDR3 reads TGTGCCTGGAGTAACTTGGGGCTCTATGGCTACACCTTC.

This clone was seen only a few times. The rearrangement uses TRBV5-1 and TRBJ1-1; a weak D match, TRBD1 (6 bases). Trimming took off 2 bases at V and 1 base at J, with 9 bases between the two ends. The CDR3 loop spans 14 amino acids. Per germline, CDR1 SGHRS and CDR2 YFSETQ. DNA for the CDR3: TGCGCCAGCAGCTTAGGACAGCAGAACACTGAAGCTTTCTTT. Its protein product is CASSLGQQNTEAFF.

CDR3 loop: CSASPSRGELYSNQPQHF. CDR3 nucleotide sequence: TGCAGTGCTAGTCCTTCCAGGGGCGAATTATATAGCAATCAGCCCCAGCATTTT. The J gene is TRBJ1-5, the V gene TRBV20-1, with D tentatively TRBD1 (6 bases). Germline values: CDR1 DFQATT, CDR2 SNEGSKA (reference sequence). Trimming pared 3 bases from V and 0 bases from J, leaving 21 bases between. The CDR3 loop spans 18 amino acids.

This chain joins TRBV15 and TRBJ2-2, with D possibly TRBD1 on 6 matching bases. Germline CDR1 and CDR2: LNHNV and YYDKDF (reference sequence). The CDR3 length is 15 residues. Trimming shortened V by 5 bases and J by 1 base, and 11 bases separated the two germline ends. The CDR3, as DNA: TGTGCCACCAGCGAATGGGGGCGGAACACCGGGGAGCTGTTTTTT. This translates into CATSEWGRNTGELFF.

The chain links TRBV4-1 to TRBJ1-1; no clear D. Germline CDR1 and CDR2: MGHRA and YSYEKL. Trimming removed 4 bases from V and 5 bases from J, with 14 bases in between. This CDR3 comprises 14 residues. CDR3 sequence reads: CASSPANWETEAFF. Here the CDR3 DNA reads TGCGCCAGCAGCCCCGCGAATTGGGAGACTGAAGCTTTCTTT.

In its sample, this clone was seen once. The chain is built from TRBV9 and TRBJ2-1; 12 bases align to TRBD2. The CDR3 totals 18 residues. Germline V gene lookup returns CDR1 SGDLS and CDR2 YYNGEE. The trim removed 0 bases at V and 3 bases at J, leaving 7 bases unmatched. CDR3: CASSVAKLAGGYYNEQFF. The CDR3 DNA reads TGTGCCAGCAGCGTAGCTAAACTAGCGGGAGGTTACTACAATGAGCAGTTCTTC.

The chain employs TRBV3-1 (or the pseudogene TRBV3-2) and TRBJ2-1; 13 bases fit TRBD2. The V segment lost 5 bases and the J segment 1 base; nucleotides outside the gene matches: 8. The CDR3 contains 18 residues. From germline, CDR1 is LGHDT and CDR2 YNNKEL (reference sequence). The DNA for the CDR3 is TGTGCCAGCAGCAAAACCGGGACTAGCGGGGTATCCTACAATGAGCAGTTCTTC. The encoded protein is CASSKTGTSGVSYNEQFF.

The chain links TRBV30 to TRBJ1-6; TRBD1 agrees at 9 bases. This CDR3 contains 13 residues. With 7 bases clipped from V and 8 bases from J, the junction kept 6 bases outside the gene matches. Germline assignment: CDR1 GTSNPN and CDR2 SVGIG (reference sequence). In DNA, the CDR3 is TGTGCCTCGGGACAGGGCGTGGATTCACCCCTCCACTTT. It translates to CASGQGVDSPLHF.

CDR3: CASSSPGGGNYGYTF. In DNA form, the CDR3 reads TGTGCCAGCAGTTCCCCGGGGGGAGGGAACTATGGCTACACCTTC. The chain carries TRBV6-5 and TRBJ1-2; D may be TRBD1 (5 bases). This CDR3 has 15 amino acids. Trimming removed 4 bases at V and 2 bases at J, with 14 bases between. CDR1 MNHEY and CDR2 SVGAGI come from the germline V gene.

The CDR3 region has the DNA TGTGCCAGTAGGGGGCGGAGGGGGAACACCGGGGAGCTGTTTTTT. It is translated as CASRGRRGNTGELFF. The genes are TRBV19 and TRBJ2-2; possible D gene TRBD2, 6 bases. The V gene's germline CDR1 is LNHDA and CDR2 SQIVND (reference sequence). V gave up 6 bases and J gave up 1 base, with 12 bases separating them. This CDR3 is built from 15 residues.

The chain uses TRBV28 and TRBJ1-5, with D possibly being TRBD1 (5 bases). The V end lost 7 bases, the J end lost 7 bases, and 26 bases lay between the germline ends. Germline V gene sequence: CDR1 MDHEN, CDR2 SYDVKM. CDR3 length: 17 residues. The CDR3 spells CASNRIGLRALRQPQHF. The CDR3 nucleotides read TGTGCCAGCAACAGGATCGGCCTCAGAGCTCTCAGGCAGCCCCAGCATTTT.

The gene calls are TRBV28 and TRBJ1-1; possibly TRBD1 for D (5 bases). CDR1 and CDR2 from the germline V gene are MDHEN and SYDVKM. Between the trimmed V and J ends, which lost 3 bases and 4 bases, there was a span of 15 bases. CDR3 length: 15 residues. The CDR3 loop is CASSFGQGGVTEAFF. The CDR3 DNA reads TGTGCCAGCAGTTTTGGGCAGGGAGGTGTCACTGAAGCTTTCTTT.

The CDR3 nucleotides are TGCGCCAGCAGCTTGGAGCATCGTTCCTACAATGAGCAGTTCTTC. It specifies CASSLEHRSYNEQFF. J is TRBJ2-1 and V is TRBV5-1; D not resolved. CDR3 size: 15 residues. Trimming removed 0 bases at V and 1 base at J, with 8 bases between. The germline gives CDR1 SGHRS, CDR2 YFSETQ.

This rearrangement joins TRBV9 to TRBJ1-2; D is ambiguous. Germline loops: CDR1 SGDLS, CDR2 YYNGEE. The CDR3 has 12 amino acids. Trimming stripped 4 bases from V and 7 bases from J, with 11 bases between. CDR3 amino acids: CASSREPSGYTF. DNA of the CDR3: TGTGCCAGCAGCCGGGAACCCTCTGGCTACACCTTC.

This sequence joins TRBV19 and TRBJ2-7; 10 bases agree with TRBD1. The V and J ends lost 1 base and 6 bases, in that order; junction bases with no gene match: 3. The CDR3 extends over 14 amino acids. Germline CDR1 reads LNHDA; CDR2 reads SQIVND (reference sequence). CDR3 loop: CASSIGGTGAEQYF. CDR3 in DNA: TGTGCCAGTAGTATAGGAGGGACAGGGGCCGAGCAGTACTTC.

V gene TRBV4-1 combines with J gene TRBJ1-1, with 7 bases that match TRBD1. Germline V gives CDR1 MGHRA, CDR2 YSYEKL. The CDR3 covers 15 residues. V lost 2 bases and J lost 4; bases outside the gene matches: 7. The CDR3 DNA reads TGCGCCAGCAGCCAAAACGACAGGGATGGCACTGAAGCTTTCTTT. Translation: CASSQNDRDGTEAFF.

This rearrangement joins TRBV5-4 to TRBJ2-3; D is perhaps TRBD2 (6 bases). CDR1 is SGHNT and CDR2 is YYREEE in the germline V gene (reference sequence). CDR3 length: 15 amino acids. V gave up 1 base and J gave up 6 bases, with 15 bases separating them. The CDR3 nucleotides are TGTGCCAGCAGCTTGTGGGGACTTCAGAGGGATACGCAGTATTTT. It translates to CASSLWGLQRDTQYF.

CDR3 in DNA: TGTGCCACCAGTGATCTGGCGGGCTGCTTCTTT. It encodes CATSDLAGCFF. The chain is built from TRBV24-1 and TRBJ1-1; no definite D call. The CDR3 loop spans 11 amino acids. V was trimmed by 3 bases and J by 14 bases, leaving 12 bases between them. Per germline, CDR1 KGHDR and CDR2 SFDVKD.

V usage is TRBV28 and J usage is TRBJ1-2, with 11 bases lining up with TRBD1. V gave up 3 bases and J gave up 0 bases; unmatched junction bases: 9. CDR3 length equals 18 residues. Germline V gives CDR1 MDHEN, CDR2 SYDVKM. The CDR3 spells CASSFPPRDRGSNYGYTF. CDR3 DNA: TGTGCCAGCAGTTTTCCCCCCCGGGACAGGGGGTCTAACTATGGCTACACCTTC.

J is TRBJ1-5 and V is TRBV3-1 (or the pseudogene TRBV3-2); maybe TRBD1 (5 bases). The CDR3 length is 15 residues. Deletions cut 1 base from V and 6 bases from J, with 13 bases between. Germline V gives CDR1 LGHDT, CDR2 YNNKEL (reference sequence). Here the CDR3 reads CASSQARGYGQPQHF. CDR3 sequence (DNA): TGTGCCAGCAGCCAAGCTAGGGGTTATGGTCAGCCCCAGCATTTT.